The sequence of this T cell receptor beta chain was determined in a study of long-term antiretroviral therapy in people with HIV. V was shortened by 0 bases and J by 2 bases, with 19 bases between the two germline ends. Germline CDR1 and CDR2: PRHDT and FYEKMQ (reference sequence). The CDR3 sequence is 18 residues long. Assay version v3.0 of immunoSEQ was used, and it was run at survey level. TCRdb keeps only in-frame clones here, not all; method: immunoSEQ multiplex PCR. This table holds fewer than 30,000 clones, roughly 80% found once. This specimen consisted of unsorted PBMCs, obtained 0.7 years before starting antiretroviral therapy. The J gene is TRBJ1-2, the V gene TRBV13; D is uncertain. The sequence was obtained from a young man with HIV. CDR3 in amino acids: CASSLGSLFGGANYGYTF. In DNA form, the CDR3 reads TGTGCCAGCAGCTTAGGTTCTTTGTTTGGCGGCGCAAACTATGGCTACACCTTC.